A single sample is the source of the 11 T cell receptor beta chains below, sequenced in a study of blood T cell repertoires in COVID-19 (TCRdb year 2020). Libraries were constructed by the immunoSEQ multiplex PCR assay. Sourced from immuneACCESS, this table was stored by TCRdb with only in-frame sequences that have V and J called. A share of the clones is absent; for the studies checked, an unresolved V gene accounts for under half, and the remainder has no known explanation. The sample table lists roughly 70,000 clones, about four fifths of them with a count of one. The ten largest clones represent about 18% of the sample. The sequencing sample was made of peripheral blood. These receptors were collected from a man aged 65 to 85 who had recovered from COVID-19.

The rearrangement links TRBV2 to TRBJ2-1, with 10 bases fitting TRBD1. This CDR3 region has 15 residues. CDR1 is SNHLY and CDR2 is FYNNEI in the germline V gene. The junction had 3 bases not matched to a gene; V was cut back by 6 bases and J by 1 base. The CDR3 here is CASRWGQGSYNEQFF. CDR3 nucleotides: TGTGCCAGCAGGTGGGGACAGGGGTCCTACAATGAGCAGTTCTTC.

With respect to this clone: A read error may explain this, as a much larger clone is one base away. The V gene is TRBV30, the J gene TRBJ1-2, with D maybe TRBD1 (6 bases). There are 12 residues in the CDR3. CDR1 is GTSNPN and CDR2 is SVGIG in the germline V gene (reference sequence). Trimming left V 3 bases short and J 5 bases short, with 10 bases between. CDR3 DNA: TGTGCCTGGAGAGAGACAGGATATGGCTACACCTTC. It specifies CAWRETGYGYTF.

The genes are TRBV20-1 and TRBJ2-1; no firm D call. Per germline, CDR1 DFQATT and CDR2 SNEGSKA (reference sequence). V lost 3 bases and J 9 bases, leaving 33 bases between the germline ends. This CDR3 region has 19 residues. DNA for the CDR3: TGCAGTGCTAGTAGGCCCGCAATGCCATCCGATCCCATCCGCGGTGAGCAGTTCTTC. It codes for CSASRPAMPSDPIRGEQFF.

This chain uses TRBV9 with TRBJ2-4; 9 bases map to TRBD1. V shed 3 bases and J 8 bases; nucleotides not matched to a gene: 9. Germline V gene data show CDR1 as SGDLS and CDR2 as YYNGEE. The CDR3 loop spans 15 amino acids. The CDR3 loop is CASSGPGQGFDIQYF. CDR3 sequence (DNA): TGTGCCAGCAGCGGACCGGGACAGGGATTTGACATTCAGTACTTC.

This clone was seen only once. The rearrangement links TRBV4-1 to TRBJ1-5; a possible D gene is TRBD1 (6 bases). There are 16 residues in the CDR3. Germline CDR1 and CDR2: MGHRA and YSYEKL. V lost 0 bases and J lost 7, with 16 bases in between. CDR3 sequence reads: CASSQEGRGPRQPQHF. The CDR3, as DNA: TGCGCCAGCAGCCAAGAGGGCAGGGGCCCCCGGCAGCCCCAGCATTTT.

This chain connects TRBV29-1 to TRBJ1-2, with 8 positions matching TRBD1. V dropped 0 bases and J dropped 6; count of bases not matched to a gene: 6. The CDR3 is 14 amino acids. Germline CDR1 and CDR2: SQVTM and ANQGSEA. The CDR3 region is CSVEDTGGWDGYTF. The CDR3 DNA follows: TGCAGCGTTGAAGACACAGGGGGATGGGATGGCTACACCTTC.

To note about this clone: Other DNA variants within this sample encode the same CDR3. The DNA for the CDR3 is TGTGCCAGCAGTTTTGATCGGGTCACTGAAGCTTTCTTT. Protein sequence: CASSFDRVTEAFF. The J gene is TRBJ1-1, the V gene TRBV12-3 or TRBV12-4, with D hard to call. There are 13 residues in the CDR3. Trimming left V 3 bases short and J 4 bases short, with 9 bases between.

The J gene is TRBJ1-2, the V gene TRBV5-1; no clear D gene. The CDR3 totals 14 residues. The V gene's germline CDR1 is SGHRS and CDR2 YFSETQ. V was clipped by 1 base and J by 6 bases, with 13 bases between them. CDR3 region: CASSLFSGPHGYTF. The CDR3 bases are TGCGCCAGCAGCTTGTTTAGTGGGCCCCATGGCTACACCTTC. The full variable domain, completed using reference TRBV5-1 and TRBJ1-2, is KAGVTQTPRYLIKTRGQQVTLSCSPISGHRSVSWYQQTPGQGLQFLFEYFSETQRNKGNFPGRFSGRQFSNSRSEMNVSTLELGDSALYLCASSLFSGPHGYTFGSGTRLTVV.

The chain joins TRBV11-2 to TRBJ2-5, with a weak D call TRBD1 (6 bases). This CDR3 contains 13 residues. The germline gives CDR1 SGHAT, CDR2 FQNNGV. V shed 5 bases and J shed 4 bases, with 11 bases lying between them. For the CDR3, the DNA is TGTGCCAGCAGCGCGGACAGATCAGAGACCCAGTACTTC. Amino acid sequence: CASSADRSETQYF.

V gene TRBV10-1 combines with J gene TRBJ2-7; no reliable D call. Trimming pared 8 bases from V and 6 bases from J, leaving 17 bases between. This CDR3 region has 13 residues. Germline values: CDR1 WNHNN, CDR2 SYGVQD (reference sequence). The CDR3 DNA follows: TGCGCCAGCGCAGGTCCGAGTTCGTCCGAGCAGTACTTC. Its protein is CASAGPSSSEQYF.

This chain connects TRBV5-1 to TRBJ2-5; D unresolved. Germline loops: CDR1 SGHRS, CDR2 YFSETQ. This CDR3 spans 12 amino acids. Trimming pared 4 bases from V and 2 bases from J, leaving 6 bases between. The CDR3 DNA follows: TGCGCCAGCAGCCAGACTCAAGAGACCCAGTACTTC. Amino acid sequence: CASSQTQETQYF.